One sample yielded the 13 T cell receptor beta chains listed below, sequenced in a study of graft-versus-host responses after intestinal transplantation (dated by TCRdb to the early 2020s). The library came from the immunoSEQ multiplex PCR assay. TCRdb re-hosts the immuneACCESS table, in-frame sequences only. Its copies lack some clones; in the studies checked, an unresolved V gene accounts for under half of them, and the cause for the rest is not known. For this sample there are approximately 26,000 clones; over 65% appear just once. The ten largest clones add up to 1.1% of the sample. Sequenced material: PBMCs, taken roughly 29 days after intestinal transplant. The source is a human patient who received an intestinal transplant, so some T cells may come from the graft donor.

This clone was counted a single time. The chain combines TRBV25-1 with TRBJ2-2; D perhaps matches TRBD2 (5 bases). Germline values: CDR1 MGHDK, CDR2 SYGVNS. The ends were cut back, 10 bases at V and 9 bases at J, with 9 bases in the middle. This CDR3 comprises 10 residues. The CDR3 loop reads CATRGRELFF. The CDR3 coding sequence is TGTGCCACCAGAGGGAGGGAGCTGTTTTTT.

There are a few counts of this clone. The V call is TRBV19, the J call TRBJ2-1; D uncertain. The CDR3 runs to 11 residues. Deletions cut 5 bases from V and 9 bases from J, with 8 bases between. In germline, CDR1 is LNHDA, CDR2 SQIVND (reference sequence). Here the CDR3 reads CASSVRGEQFF. The CDR3 region has the DNA TGTGCCAGTAGTGTCCGAGGTGAGCAGTTCTTC. Full variable domain (remainder filled in from reference TRBV19 and TRBJ2-1): DGGITQSPKYLFRKEGQNVTLSCEQNLNHDAMYWYRQDPGQGLRLIYYSQIVNDFQKGDIAEGYSVSREKKESFPLTVTSAQKNPTAFYLCASSVRGEQFFGPGTRLTVL.

To note about this clone: The same CDR3 is also encoded by other DNA sequences in this sample. This chain links TRBV7-2 with TRBJ2-2; tentative D call: TRBD2 (7 bases). V lost 5 bases to trimming and J lost 4 bases, with 20 bases between them. In germline, CDR1 is SGHTA, CDR2 FQGNSA. The CDR3 length is 17 residues. DNA for the CDR3: TGTGCCAGCAGCCCCTGGGGGGGCGGCGGTAGCACCGGGGAGCTGTTTTTT. Translated, it gives CASSPWGGGGSTGELFF.

This clone came up once. The chain joins TRBV27 to TRBJ1-6, with 7 nucleotides matching TRBD1. J was trimmed by 2 bases and V by 11 bases; bases with no gene match: 12. Germline CDR1 is MNHEY and CDR2 is SMNVEV (reference sequence). This CDR3 has 16 amino acids. The CDR3 DNA reads TGTGCCCGCGGGTTTTGGGGACAGCCCTATAATTCACCCCTCCACTTT. Protein: CARGFWGQPYNSPLHF.

The V gene is TRBV7-2, the J gene TRBJ2-3; a possible D gene is TRBD2 (6 bases). V was shortened by 5 bases and J by 9 bases, with 12 bases between the two germline ends. The CDR3 has 12 amino acids. The germline V gene encodes CDR1 SGHTA and CDR2 FQGNSA. The chain's CDR3 is CASSPFAGTQYF. Here the CDR3 DNA reads TGTGCCAGCAGCCCCTTCGCGGGGACGCAGTATTTT.

The chain couples TRBV5-1 to TRBJ2-2; TRBD1 matches at 9 bases. Germline V lookup: CDR1 SGHRS, CDR2 YFSETQ. V gave up 3 bases and J gave up 0 bases; unmatched junction bases: 9. The CDR3 runs to 18 residues. CDR3 coding DNA: TGCGCCAGCAGCTCATCACAGGGGGCGACGGCGAACACCGGGGAGCTGTTTTTT. Its protein is CASSSSQGATANTGELFF.

V usage is TRBV2 and J usage is TRBJ1-6, with TRBD1 identical over 7 bases. Germline V lookup: CDR1 SNHLY, CDR2 FYNNEI. Losses at the gene ends were 6 bases for V and 0 bases for J; bases not matched to a gene: 8. The CDR3 loop spans 17 amino acids. CDR3 nucleotide sequence: TGTGCCAGCAGGGACCGGACAGGAGACTCCTATAATTCACCCCTCCACTTT. Its protein is CASRDRTGDSYNSPLHF. The variable domain in full, completed from reference TRBV2 and TRBJ1-6, reads EPEVTQTPSHQVTQMGQEVILRCVPISNHLYFYWYRQILGQKVEFLVSFYNNEISEKSEIFDDQFSVERPDGSNFTLKIRSTKLEDSAMYFCASRDRTGDSYNSPLHFGNGTRLTVT.

J is TRBJ2-2 and V is TRBV5-1, with D hard to call. Germline CDR1 is SGHRS and CDR2 is YFSETQ. The CDR3 is made up of 14 amino acids. Trimming left V 5 bases short and J 1 base short, with 9 bases between. The chain's CDR3 is CASRLNVNTGELFF. CDR3 sequence (DNA): TGCGCCAGCAGACTGAATGTGAACACCGGGGAGCTGTTTTTT.

This clone showed up just once. The V call is TRBV9, the J call TRBJ2-1; 16 nucleotides line up with TRBD2. J lost 3 bases, V lost 1 base, and 7 bases had no gene match. The germline V gene has CDR1 SGDLS and CDR2 YYNGEE. This CDR3 region has 19 residues. The CDR3 sequence is CASSVKGTSGGVGYNEQFF. The CDR3 DNA reads as TGTGCCAGCAGCGTAAAAGGGACTAGCGGGGGGGTTGGCTACAATGAGCAGTTCTTC.

V is TRBV18 and J is TRBJ2-5; perhaps TRBD2 as D (5 bases). The germline V gene has CDR1 KGHSH and CDR2 LQKENI. CDR3 length: 17 residues. Trimming took 3 bases from V and 4 from J, leaving 21 bases between them. CDR3 sequence (DNA): TGTGCCAGCTCACCCCTACCTCCGAGCCTCGGAGGAGAGACCCAGTACTTC. Its translation: CASSPLPPSLGGETQYF.

The chain is built from TRBV7-2 and TRBJ2-1, with 11 bases identical to TRBD2. Per germline, CDR1 SGHTA and CDR2 FQGNSA. The CDR3 has 18 amino acids. V lost 4 bases to trimming and J lost 2 bases; unmatched junction nucleotides: 10. CDR3 DNA: TGTGCCAGCAGCTCCCGACTCCGGACTAGCGGGCCCTACAATGAGCAGTTCTTC. Translation gives CASSSRLRTSGPYNEQFF.

This clone is a singleton in its sample. The gene calls are TRBV5-1 and TRBJ2-7, with TRBD1 as a possible D gene (8 bases). The length of the CDR3 is 17 residues. Germline values: CDR1 SGHRS, CDR2 YFSETQ. Trimming took 0 bases from V and 5 from J, leaving 21 bases between them. CDR3 protein: CASSLAGSTGGAHEQYF. CDR3 coding DNA: TGCGCCAGCAGCTTGGCCGGTAGTACAGGGGGGGCCCACGAGCAGTACTTC.

J is TRBJ2-1 and V is TRBV2; tentative D call: TRBD2 (5 bases). CDR1 and CDR2 (germline): SNHLY, FYNNEI. V lost 7 bases to trimming and J lost 6 bases, with 7 bases between them. CDR3 length: 11 residues. This chain's CDR3 is CASTAGNEQFF. In nucleotides, the CDR3 is TGTGCCAGCACTGCGGGCAATGAGCAGTTCTTC.